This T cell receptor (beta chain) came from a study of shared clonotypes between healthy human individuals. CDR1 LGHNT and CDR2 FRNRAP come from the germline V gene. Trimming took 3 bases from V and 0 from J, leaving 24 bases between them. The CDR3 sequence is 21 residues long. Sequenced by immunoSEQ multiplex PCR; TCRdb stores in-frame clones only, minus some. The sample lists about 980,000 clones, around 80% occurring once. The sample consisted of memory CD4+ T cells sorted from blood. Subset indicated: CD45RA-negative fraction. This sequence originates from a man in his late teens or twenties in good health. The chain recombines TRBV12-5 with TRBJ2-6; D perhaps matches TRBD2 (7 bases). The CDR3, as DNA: TGTGCTAGTGGTTTTAGCCCCAAGGGGGAGGGGCAGAGCTCTGGGGCCAACGTCCTGACTTTC. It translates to CASGFSPKGEGQSSGANVLTF.